The rows below give T cell receptor beta chains drawn from one sample of a study of cytomegalovirus exposure and HLA in healthy donors. Method: immunoSEQ multiplex PCR; TCRdb's copy keeps in-frame clones and lacks some. The sample includes fewer than 250,000 clones, roughly 77% of them seen just once. Sample: PBMCs. Receptors were obtained from a woman in her thirties in good health and CMV-seropositive. Each CDR3 is given with its conserved first and last residue. The D gene is left open where the match is weak. Clone size is stated in some rows and not others, as once, few, many or a class when expanded.

v_call	j_call	d_call	clone_size	cdr3_nt	cdr3_aa
TRBV28	TRBJ1-2	-	-	TGTGCCAGCATCACCTCGACAGGAAACTATGGCTACACCTTC	CASITSTGNYGYTF
TRBV4-1	TRBJ2-3	TRBD2	-	TGCGCCAGCAGCCAAGGTGCTAGCGGGAGGTCGGATACGCAGTATTTT	CASSQGASGRSDTQYF
TRBV7-2	TRBJ2-1	TRBD2	once	TGTGCCAGCAGCGCTGATCGACTAGCGGGAGGGCCGGATGAGCAGTTCTTC	CASSADRLAGGPDEQFF
TRBV19	TRBJ1-2	TRBD1	few	TGTGCCAGTACAAAAACACCTAACAGGGGAGCCTATGGCTACACCTTC	CASTKTPNRGAYGYTF
TRBV7-9	TRBJ2-7	-	-	TGTGCCAGCAGCTTAGGTCGCGGATACTCCTACGAGCAGTACTTC	CASSLGRGYSYEQYF
TRBV5-1	TRBJ2-1	TRBD1	-	TGCGCCAGCAGCTTTGGCCTACAGGGGGCCGGTGAGCAGTTCTTC	CASSFGLQGAGEQFF
TRBV5-1	TRBJ2-6	TRBD1	few	TGCGCCAGCAGGGGCCAGGGGGCGCCCGGGGCCAACGTCCTGACTTTC	CASRGQGAPGANVLTF
TRBV19	TRBJ2-7	-	-	TGTGCCAGTAGTATAGCTGGGACACCTCACCGCGAGCAGTACTTC	CASSIAGTPHREQYF
TRBV27	TRBJ2-7	TRBD2	-	TGTGCCAGCAACGCGGGACTAGCGATCAACGAGCAGTACTTC	CASNAGLAINEQYF
TRBV21-1	TRBJ2-5	-	-	TGTGCCAGCAGCAAAGCTAGCGGGAGTCAAGAGACCCAGTACTTC	CASSKASGSQETQYF
TRBV7-2	TRBJ2-5	-	-	TGTGCCAGCAGCTTAGGCGAGAAGCGCTTCCAGTACTTC	CASSLGEKRFQYF
TRBV9	TRBJ2-3	-	-	TGTGCCAGCAGCGTAGAAGGCGGCACCCGCACAGATACGCAGTATTTT	CASSVEGGTRTDTQYF
TRBV2	TRBJ1-5	TRBD1	-	TGTGCCAGCAGTGAATGGACAGGGGAAAATCAGCCCCAGCATTTT	CASSEWTGENQPQHF
TRBV5-4	TRBJ1-1	-	-	TGTGCCAGCAGCTTGGTGGACATGAACACTGAAGCTTTCTTT	CASSLVDMNTEAFF
TRBV14	TRBJ2-7	TRBD2	-	TGTGCCAGCAGCCATAGGGTTAGCGGGAGTTCAGTCTACGAGCAGTACTTC	CASSHRVSGSSVYEQYF
TRBV19	TRBJ1-1	TRBD1	-	TGTGCCAGTACCGGGACAGGGATCACTGAAGCTTTCTTT	CASTGTGITEAFF
TRBV28	TRBJ2-5	TRBD2	-	TGTGCCAGCAGTTTAGAGCGGGAGTCACCTGATCAAGAGACCCAGTACTTC	CASSLERESPDQETQYF
TRBV11-2	TRBJ2-5	-	-	TGTGCCAGCAGCCGCCGAGGGCCCCAAGAGACCCAGTACTTC	CASSRRGPQETQYF
TRBV10-3	TRBJ1-2	-	few	TGTGCCATCAGTGAGTCGGCGGGGAGGCTTTATGGCTACACCTTC	CAISESAGRLYGYTF
TRBV27	TRBJ1-5	-	few	TGTGCCAGCAGTTTCGGGGACACGGGGCAGCCCCAGCATTTT	CASSFGDTGQPQHF
TRBV21-1	TRBJ2-2	-	few	TGTGCCAGCCTCGGCAGCGAGGACGGGGAGCTGTTTTTT	CASLGSEDGELFF
TRBV5-1	TRBJ2-7	TRBD1	-	TGCGCCAGCAGCTTGGTTTCCGGGACAGGGAGTTACGAGCAGTACTTC	CASSLVSGTGSYEQYF
TRBV15	TRBJ1-4	-	once	TGTGCCACCAGCGGAGTGGATTCCGGCATCAGGGGAATAGAGTCTAATGAAAAACTGTTTTTT	CATSGVDSGIRGIESNEKLFF
TRBV5-4	TRBJ2-5	-	-	TGTGCCAGCAGCTCACAGGGAGCGGAGACCCAGTACTTC	CASSSQGAETQYF
TRBV6-5	TRBJ1-1	-	-	TGTGCCAGCAGTTACAAAACAGGGCCTGAAGCTTTCTTT	CASSYKTGPEAFF
TRBV21-1	TRBJ2-1	-	-	TGTGCCAGCAGCAGTAAGCCGGGGAATGAGCAGTTCTTC	CASSSKPGNEQFF
TRBV29-1	TRBJ2-1	-	-	TGCAGCGTTGCCCAGACTTTAAGGAGCTCCTACAATGAGCAGTTCTTC	CSVAQTLRSSYNEQFF
TRBV18	TRBJ2-5	-	-	TGTGCCAGCTCCCGCAGGATTACCGCTGGAGGACCATCGGAGACCCAGTACTTC	CASSRRITAGGPSETQYF
TRBV5-1	TRBJ1-1	-	-	TGCGCCAGCAGCTTGGACAGGACCACTGAAGCTTTCTTT	CASSLDRTTEAFF
TRBV19	TRBJ2-1	TRBD2	-	TGTGCCAGTACCGGCGGACTAGCGGGATCGTACAATGAGCAGTTCTTC	CASTGGLAGSYNEQFF
TRBV27	TRBJ1-1	-	once	TGTGCCAGCAGGCGACAGCGTCCTATGAACACTGAAGCTTTCTTT	CASRRQRPMNTEAFF
TRBV28	TRBJ1-5	TRBD1	once	TGTGCCAGCAGTTTATATAGGGGGCGCGGGCGCAGGAGCAATCAGCCCCAGCATTTT	CASSLYRGRGRRSNQPQHF
TRBV5-1	TRBJ2-2	-	-	TGCGCCAGCAGCTATCAGGGAGGCACCGGGGAGCTGTTTTTT	CASSYQGGTGELFF
TRBV28	TRBJ2-7	-	-	TGTGCCAGCAGGTCCTATGGAGACTACGAGCAGTACTTC	CASRSYGDYEQYF
TRBV29-1	TRBJ2-2	-	-	TGCAGCGCACTCGAGACCGGGGAGCTGTTTTTT	CSALETGELFF
TRBV4-1	TRBJ2-7	TRBD1	-	TGCGCCAGCAGTCAAGACGGGACAGGACCTTACGAGCAGTACTTC	CASSQDGTGPYEQYF
TRBV6-1	TRBJ2-3	TRBD2	-	TGTGCCAGCAGTGAAATCGTGCGCAGAGGCCTAGCGGACACAGATACGCAGTATTTT	CASSEIVRRGLADTDTQYF
TRBV6-1	TRBJ2-7	-	few	TGTGCCAGCAGTGAACCCTGGGCTGCCTACGAGCAGTACTTC	CASSEPWAAYEQYF
TRBV27	TRBJ2-7	TRBD2	-	TGTGCCAGCCTAGGCGAGACTAGCGGGAGAAAGGACGAGCAGTACTTC	CASLGETSGRKDEQYF
TRBV5-6	TRBJ2-1	-	-	TGTGCCAGCAGCTTGGTTCAGACAAACAATGAGCAGTTCTTC	CASSLVQTNNEQFF
TRBV7-7	TRBJ2-7	TRBD2	-	TGTGCTAGCAGCCCAGGACTAGTCTACGAGCAGTACTTC	CASSPGLVYEQYF
TRBV5-6	TRBJ1-1	-	-	TGTGCCAGCAGCTTCGGGAACACTGAAGCTTTCTTT	CASSFGNTEAFF
TRBV6-6	TRBJ2-3	TRBD2	-	TGTGCCAGCAGTTACTGGAGCGGGACCAGCACAGATACGCAGTATTTT	CASSYWSGTSTDTQYF
TRBV2	TRBJ2-7	TRBD2	few	TGTGCCAGCAGGCAGCGGGACTCCTACGAGCAGTACTTC	CASRQRDSYEQYF
TRBV15	TRBJ2-3	TRBD2	once	TGTGCCACCAGCAGAGCTGTACCGGGACTAGCGGGAGAGGGGGCAGATACGCAGTATTTT	CATSRAVPGLAGEGADTQYF